These 4 T cell receptor beta chains originate from one sample sequenced in a study of PD-L1 blockade in urothelial cancer. Data came from immunoSEQ multiplex PCR; TCRdb stores just in-frame clones and leaves some out. The sample carries about 52,000 clones, approximately 84% recorded once. The specimen was PBMCs, collected around atezolizumab (anti-PD-L1) treatment. The origin of the receptors is a man in his forties with urothelial cancer.

The chain is built from TRBV5-6 and TRBJ2-3, with TRBD2 matching over 8 bases. In germline, CDR1 is SGHDT, CDR2 YYEEEE. V lost 3 bases to trimming and J lost 2 bases; unmatched junction nucleotides: 11. CDR3 length: 17 amino acids. CDR3 sequence: CASSWGLGGIVTDTQYF. The CDR3 DNA is TGTGCCAGCAGCTGGGGACTAGGGGGAATTGTCACAGATACGCAGTATTTT.

The rearrangement links TRBV29-1 to TRBJ2-7; a weak D match, TRBD1 (7 bases). CDR1 SQVTM and CDR2 ANQGSEA come from the germline V gene. The V end was cut by 5 bases, the J end by 5 bases, with 13 bases between. The CDR3 runs 12 residues. The CDR3 protein is CSVPRGEHEQYF. In DNA, the CDR3 is TGCAGCGTTCCCAGGGGGGAGCACGAGCAGTACTTC.

The CDR3 here is CASRGSSGANVLTF. The CDR3 nucleotides are TGTGCCAGCAGGGGCAGCTCTGGGGCCAACGTCCTGACTTTC. J is TRBJ2-6 and V is TRBV6-5; D remains unclear. Germline V lookup: CDR1 MNHEY, CDR2 SVGAGI. V was trimmed by 6 bases and J by 0 bases, leaving 6 bases between them. The CDR3 consists of 14 residues.

V gene TRBV7-6 combines with J gene TRBJ2-2; the D is unclear. V was clipped by 5 bases and J by 3 bases, with 4 bases between them. CDR3 size: 12 residues. Germline V lookup: CDR1 SGHVS, CDR2 FNYEAQ. CDR3 protein: CASSPYTGELFF. The CDR3 DNA sequence: TGTGCCAGCAGCCCGTACACCGGGGAGCTGTTTTTT. Combining the CDR3 with reference TRBV7-6 and TRBJ2-2 gives the whole variable domain GAGVSQSPRYKVTKRGQDVALRCDPISGHVSLYWYRQALGQGPEFLTYFNYEAQQDKSGLPNDRFSAERPEGSISTLTIQRTEQRDSAMYRCASSPYTGELFFGEGSRLTVL.